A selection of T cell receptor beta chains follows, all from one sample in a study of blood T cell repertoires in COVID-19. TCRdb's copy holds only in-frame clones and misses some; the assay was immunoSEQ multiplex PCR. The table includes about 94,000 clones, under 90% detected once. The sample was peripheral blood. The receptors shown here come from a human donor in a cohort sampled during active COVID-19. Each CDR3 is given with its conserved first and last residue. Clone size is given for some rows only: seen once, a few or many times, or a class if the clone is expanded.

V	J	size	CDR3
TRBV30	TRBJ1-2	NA	CAWSVLGDYGYTF
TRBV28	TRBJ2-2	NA	CASRRQGAFTGELFF
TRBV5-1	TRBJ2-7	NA	CASSLGGTGGSYEQYF
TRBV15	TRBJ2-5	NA	CATSRDFEETQYF
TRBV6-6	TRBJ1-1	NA	CASTGTGGITEAFF
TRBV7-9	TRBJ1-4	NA	CASNRRIGRGDEKLFF
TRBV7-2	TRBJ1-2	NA	CASSPQGGRGYTF
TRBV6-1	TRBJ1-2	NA	CASSETQVGGYTF
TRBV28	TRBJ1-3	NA	CASSPLLRAGNTIYF
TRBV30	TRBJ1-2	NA	CAWNAGQHANYGYTF
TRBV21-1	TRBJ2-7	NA	CASSRWDRFYEQYF
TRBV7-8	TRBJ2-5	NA	CASSSTSGRWETQYF
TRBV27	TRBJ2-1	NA	CASSQQGYNEQFF
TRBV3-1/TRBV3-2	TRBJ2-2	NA	CASSLALGRTGELFF
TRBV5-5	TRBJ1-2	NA	CASSLDGQIYGYTF
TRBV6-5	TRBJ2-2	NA	CASSYSREFYNGELFF
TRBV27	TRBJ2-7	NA	CASWTGATYEQYF
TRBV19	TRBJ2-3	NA	CASSQGLAGVTDTQYF
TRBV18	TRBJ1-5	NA	CASSGGPNNQPQHF
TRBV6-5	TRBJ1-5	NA	CASTPGQGNQPQHF
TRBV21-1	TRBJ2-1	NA	CASSKEVSGTSGDNEQFF
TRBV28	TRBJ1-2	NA	CASSFPTVMGYTF
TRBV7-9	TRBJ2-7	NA	CASSLGTISYEQYF
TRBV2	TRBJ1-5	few	CASGREVDQPQHF
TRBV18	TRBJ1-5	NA	CASSQTAFQPQHF
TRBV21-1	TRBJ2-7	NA	CASSIGAGDSYEQYF
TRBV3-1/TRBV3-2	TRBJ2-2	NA	CASALNTGELFF
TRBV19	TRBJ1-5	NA	CASSPGQVSNQPQHF
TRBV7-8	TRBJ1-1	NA	CASSLYRAAAEVEAFF
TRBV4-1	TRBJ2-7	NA	CASSQAEAGGPYEQYF
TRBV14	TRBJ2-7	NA	CASSQTGQGSYEQYF
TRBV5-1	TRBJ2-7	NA	CASSLALDRFSYEQYF
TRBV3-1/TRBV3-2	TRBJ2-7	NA	CASGGTGGASSYEQYF
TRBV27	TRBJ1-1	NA	CASSFNRLGTEAFF
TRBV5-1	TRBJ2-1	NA	CASSLLKASGNSYNEQFF